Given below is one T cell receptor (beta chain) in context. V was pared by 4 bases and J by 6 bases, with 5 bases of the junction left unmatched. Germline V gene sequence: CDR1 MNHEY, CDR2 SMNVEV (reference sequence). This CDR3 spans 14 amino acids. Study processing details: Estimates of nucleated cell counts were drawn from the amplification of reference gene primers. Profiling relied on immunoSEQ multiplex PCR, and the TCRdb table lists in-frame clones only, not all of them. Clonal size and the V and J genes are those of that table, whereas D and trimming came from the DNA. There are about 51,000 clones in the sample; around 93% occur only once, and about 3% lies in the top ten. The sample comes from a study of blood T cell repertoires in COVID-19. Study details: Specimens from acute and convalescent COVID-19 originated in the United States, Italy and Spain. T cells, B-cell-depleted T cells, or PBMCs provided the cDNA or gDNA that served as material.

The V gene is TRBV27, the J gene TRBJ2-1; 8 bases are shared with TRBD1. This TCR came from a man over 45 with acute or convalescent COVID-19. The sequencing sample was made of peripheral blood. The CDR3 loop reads CASSSTGAGNEQFF. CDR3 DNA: TGTGCCAGCAGTTCGACAGGGGCGGGCAATGAGCAGTTCTTC.